These 6 T cell receptor beta chains share one sample of origin, sequenced in a study of blood T cell repertoires in COVID-19. The assay was immunoSEQ multiplex PCR, and TCRdb's table has in-frame clones only and misses some. The sample holds roughly 99,000 clones, more than 70% seen once. The specimen sequenced was peripheral blood. Receptor source: a man aged 45-65 years with active or convalescent COVID-19.

The V call is TRBV19, the J call TRBJ1-2; D possibly corresponds to TRBD1 (5 bases). With 7 bases removed from V and 2 bases from J, the gap between germline ends came to 20 bases. This CDR3 spans 16 amino acids. Germline CDR1 is LNHDA and CDR2 is SQIVND (reference sequence). The CDR3 sequence is CASKGDRMSPNYGYTF. The CDR3 DNA sequence: TGTGCCAGTAAGGGCGACAGAATGTCCCCAAACTATGGCTACACCTTC. The full variable domain, with the rest looked up from reference TRBV19 and TRBJ1-2, is DGGITQSPKYLFRKEGQNVTLSCEQNLNHDAMYWYRQDPGQGLRLIYYSQIVNDFQKGDIAEGYSVSREKKESFPLTVTSAQKNPTAFYLCASKGDRMSPNYGYTFGSGTRLTVV.

CDR3 residues: CASSPLRDRVFGYTF. DNA of the CDR3: TGTGCCAGCAGTCCCCTCCGGGACAGGGTTTTCGGCTACACCTTC. The chain is built from TRBV28 and TRBJ1-2; 9 bases match TRBD1. After removal of 5 bases from V and 8 bases from J, the junction contained 12 bases not matched to a gene. Per germline, CDR1 MDHEN and CDR2 SYDVKM. This CDR3 is 15 amino acids long.

This CDR3 is CASSPLGRETTRYNEQFF. The CDR3 DNA follows: TGTGCCAGCAGTCCTCTTGGGCGGGAGACCACCCGGTACAATGAGCAGTTCTTC. This chain connects TRBV28 to TRBJ2-1, with 7 bases identical to TRBD2. From germline, CDR1 is MDHEN and CDR2 SYDVKM. This CDR3 is 18 amino acids long. V gave up 5 bases and J gave up 4 bases; unmatched junction bases: 17.

This chain joins TRBV6-5 and TRBJ2-7, with D maybe TRBD1 (7 bases). The CDR3 spans 14 residues. Per germline, CDR1 MNHEY and CDR2 SVGAGI. V was shortened by 4 bases and J by 3 bases, with 13 bases between the two germline ends. CDR3 nucleotides: TGTGCCAGCAGTTTTCGACAGGGAGGCTACGAGCAGTACTTC. Translated: CASSFRQGGYEQYF.

This clone has a count of ten or more. The genes are TRBV2 and TRBJ1-5; D is perhaps TRBD1 (5 bases). The CDR3 length is 14 residues. The germline V gene has CDR1 SNHLY and CDR2 FYNNEI. V lost 6 bases, J lost 0 bases, and 9 bases lay in between. The chain's CDR3 is CASSDSYSNQPQHF. CDR3 DNA: TGTGCCAGCAGCGACAGCTATAGCAATCAGCCCCAGCATTTT.

This clone has more than one count but fewer than ten. This chain connects TRBV2 to TRBJ1-3; no definite D call. Trimming removed 4 bases at V and 5 bases at J, with 9 bases between. The CDR3 totals 13 residues. Germline assignment: CDR1 SNHLY and CDR2 FYNNEI. Here the CDR3 reads CASSATLRNTIYF. In nucleotides, the CDR3 is TGTGCCAGCAGTGCGACTCTTAGAAACACCATATATTTT.